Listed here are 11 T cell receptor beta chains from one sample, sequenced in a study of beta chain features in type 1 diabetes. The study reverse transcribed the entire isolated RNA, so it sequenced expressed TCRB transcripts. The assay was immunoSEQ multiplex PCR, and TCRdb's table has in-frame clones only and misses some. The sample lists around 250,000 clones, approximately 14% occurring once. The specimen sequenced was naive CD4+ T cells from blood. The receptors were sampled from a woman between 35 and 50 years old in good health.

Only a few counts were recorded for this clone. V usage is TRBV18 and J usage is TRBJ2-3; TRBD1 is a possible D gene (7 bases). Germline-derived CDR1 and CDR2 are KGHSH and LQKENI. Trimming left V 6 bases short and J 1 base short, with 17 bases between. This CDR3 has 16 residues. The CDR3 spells CASSPSRGVGTDTQYF. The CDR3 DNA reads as TGTGCCAGCTCCCCCTCCAGGGGGGTCGGCACAGATACGCAGTATTTT. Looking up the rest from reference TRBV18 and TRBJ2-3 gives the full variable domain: NAGVMQNPRHLVRRRGQEARLRCSPMKGHSHVYWYRQLPEEGLKFMVYLQKENIIDESGMPKERFSAEFPKEGPSILRIQQVVRGDSAAYFCASSPSRGVGTDTQYFGPGTRLTVL.

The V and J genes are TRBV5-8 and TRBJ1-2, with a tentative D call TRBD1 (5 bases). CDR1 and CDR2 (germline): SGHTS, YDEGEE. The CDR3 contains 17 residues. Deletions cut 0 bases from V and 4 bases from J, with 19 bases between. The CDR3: CASSLDRGERGSYGYTF. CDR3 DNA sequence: TGTGCCAGCAGCTTGGACCGCGGTGAACGGGGGAGCTATGGCTACACCTTC. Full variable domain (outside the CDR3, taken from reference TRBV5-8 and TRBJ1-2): EAGVTQSPTHLIKTRGQQATLRCSPISGHTSVYWYQQALGLGLQFLLWYDEGEERNRGNFPPRFSGRQFPNYSSELNVNALELEDSALYLCASSLDRGERGSYGYTFGSGTRLTVV.

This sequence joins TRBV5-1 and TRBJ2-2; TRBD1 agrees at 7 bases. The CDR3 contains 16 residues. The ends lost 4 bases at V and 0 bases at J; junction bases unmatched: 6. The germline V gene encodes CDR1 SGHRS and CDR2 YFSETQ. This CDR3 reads CASSLRGQTNTGELFF. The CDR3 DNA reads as TGCGCCAGCAGCCTAAGGGGACAGACGAACACCGGGGAGCTGTTTTTT.

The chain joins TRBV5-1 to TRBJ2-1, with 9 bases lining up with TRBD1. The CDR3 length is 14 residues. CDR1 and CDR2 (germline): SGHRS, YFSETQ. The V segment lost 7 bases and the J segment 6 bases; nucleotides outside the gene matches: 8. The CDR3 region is CASRSGTGFNEQFF. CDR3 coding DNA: TGCGCCAGCCGAAGCGGGACAGGGTTCAATGAGCAGTTCTTC.

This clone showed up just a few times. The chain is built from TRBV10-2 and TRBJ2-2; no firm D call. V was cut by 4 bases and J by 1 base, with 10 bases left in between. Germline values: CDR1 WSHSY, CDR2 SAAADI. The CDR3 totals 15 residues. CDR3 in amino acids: CASSANSGNTGELFF. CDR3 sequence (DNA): TGCGCCAGCAGTGCGAACTCAGGGAACACCGGGGAGCTGTTTTTT.

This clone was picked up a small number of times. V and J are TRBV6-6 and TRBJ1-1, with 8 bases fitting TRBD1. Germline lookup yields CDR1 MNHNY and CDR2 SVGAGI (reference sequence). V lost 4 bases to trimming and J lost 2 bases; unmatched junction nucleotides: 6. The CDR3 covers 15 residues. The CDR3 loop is CASSFGTGGNTEAFF. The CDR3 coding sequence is TGTGCCAGCAGTTTTGGCACAGGGGGTAACACTGAAGCTTTCTTT.

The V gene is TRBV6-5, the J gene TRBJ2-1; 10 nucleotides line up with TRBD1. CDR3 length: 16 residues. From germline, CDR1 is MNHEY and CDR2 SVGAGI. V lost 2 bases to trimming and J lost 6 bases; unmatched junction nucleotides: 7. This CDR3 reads CASSYRDRGVSNEQFF. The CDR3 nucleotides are TGTGCCAGCAGTTACCGGGACAGGGGAGTTTCCAATGAGCAGTTCTTC.

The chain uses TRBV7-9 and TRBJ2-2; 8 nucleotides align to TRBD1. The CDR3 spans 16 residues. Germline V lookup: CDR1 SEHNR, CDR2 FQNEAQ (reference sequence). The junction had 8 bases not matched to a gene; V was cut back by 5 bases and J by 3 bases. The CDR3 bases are TGTGCCAGCAGCCCCCGGCAGGGGGCATACACCGGGGAGCTGTTTTTT. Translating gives CASSPRQGAYTGELFF.

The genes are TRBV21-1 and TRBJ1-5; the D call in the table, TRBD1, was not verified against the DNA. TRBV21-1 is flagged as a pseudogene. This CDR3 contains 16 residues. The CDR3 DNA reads TGTGCCAGCCTCGGACAGGGTGACGCCGGCAGTCAGCCCCAGCATTTT. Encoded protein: CASLGQGDAGSQPQHF.

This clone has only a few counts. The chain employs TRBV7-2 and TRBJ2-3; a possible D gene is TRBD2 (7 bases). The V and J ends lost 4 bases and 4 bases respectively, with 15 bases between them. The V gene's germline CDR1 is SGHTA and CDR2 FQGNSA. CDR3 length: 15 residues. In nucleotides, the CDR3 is TGTGCCAGCAGCTCCCTAGGGGGGGCCGCAGATACGCAGTATTTT. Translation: CASSSLGGAADTQYF.

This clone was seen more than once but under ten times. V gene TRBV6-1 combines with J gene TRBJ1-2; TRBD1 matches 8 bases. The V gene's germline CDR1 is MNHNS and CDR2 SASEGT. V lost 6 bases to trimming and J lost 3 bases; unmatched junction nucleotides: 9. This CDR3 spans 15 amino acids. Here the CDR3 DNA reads TGTGCCAGCAGCCGAGCGACAGGGGCCCACTATGGCTACACCTTC. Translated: CASSRATGAHYGYTF.